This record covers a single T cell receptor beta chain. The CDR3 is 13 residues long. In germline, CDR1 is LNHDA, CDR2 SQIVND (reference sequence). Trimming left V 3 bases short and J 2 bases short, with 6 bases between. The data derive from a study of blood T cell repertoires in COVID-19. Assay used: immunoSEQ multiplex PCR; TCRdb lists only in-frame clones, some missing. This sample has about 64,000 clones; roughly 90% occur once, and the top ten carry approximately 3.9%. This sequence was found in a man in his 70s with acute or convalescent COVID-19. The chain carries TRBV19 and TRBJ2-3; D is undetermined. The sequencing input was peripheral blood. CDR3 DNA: TGTGCCAGTAGTATGCTAGTCACAGATACGCAGTATTTT. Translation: CASSMLVTDTQYF.